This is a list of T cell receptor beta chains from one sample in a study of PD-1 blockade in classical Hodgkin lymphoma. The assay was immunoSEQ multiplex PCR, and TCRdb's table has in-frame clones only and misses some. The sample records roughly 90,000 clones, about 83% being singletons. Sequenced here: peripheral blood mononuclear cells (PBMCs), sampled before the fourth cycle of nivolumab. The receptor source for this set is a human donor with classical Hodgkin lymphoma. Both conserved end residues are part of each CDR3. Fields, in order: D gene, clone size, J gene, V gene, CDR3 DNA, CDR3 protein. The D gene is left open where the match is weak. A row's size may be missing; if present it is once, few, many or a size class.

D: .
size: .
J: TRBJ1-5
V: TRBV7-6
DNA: TGTGCCAGCAGCTTAGTCCCGGGGGAGGGTCAGCCCCAGCATTTT
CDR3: CASSLVPGEGQPQHF

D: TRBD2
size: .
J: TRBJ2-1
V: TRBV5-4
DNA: TGTGCCAGCAGCTTGGAGAGCGGGAGGTCCTACAATGAGCAGTTCTTC
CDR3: CASSLESGRSYNEQFF

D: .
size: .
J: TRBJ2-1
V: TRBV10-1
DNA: TGCGCCAGCAGTGAGTCGATACTTGGTGAGCAGTTCTTC
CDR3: CASSESILGEQFF

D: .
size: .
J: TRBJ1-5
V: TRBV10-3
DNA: TGTGCCATCAGTGCGGGGGGGAACGGTCAGCCCCAGCATTTT
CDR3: CAISAGGNGQPQHF

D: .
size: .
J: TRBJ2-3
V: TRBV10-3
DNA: TGTGCCATCAGTGCTGGGGGGTCAGGCACAGATACGCAGTATTTT
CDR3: CAISAGGSGTDTQYF

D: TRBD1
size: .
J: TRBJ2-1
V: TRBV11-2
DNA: TGTGCCAGCAGCTTGAGACAGGGGGCGCGCAATGAGCAGTTCTTC
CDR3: CASSLRQGARNEQFF

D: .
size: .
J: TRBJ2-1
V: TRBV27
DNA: TGTGCCAGCAGTTTTGAGGGGTTAGCCCAGCAGTTCTTC
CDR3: CASSFEGLAQQFF

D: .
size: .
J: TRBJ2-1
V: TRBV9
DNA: TGTGCCAGCAGCGTAGACCCCCAGGCGGGGTCCTCCTACAATGAGCAGTTCTTC
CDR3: CASSVDPQAGSSYNEQFF

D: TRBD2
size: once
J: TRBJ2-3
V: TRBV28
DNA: TGTGCCAGCAGTTCCCGGGGGGGTTCAGATACGCAGTATTTT
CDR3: CASSSRGGSDTQYF

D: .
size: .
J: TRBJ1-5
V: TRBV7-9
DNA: TGTGCCAGCAGCTTAGCGTTAGGTACCGGGAGGGATCAGCCCCAGCATTTT
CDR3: CASSLALGTGRDQPQHF

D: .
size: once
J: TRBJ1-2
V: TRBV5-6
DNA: TGTGCCAGCATCTCAACAGGGAGTCGTGCCTATGGCTACACCTTC
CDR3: CASISTGSRAYGYTF

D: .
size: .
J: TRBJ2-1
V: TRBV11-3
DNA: TGTGCCAGCAGCTTAACCGTAACGGGCTACAATGAGCAGTTCTTC
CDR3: CASSLTVTGYNEQFF

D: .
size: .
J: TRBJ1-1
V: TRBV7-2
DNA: TGTGCCAGCAGCAAACACCGGGACACTGAAGCTTTCTTT
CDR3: CASSKHRDTEAFF

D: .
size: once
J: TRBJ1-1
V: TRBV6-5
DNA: TGTGCCAGCAGTTCCACCGGGACGGTGAACACTGAAGCTTTCTTT
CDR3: CASSSTGTVNTEAFF

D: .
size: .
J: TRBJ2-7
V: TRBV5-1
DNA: TGCGCCAGCAAAACCGGGCAGGGGCACGAGCAGTACTTC
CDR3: CASKTGQGHEQYF

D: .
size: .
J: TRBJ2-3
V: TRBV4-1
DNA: TGCGCCAGCAGCCCGACCGGAGCCGTCAGTTCCGCAGATACGCAGTATTTT
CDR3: CASSPTGAVSSADTQYF

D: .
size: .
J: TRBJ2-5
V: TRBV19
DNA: TGTGCCAGTAGTATCCGGGGACTGCAAGAGACCCAGTACTTC
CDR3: CASSIRGLQETQYF

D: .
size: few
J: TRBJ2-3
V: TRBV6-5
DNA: TGTGCCAGCAGAGTTCCCAACGCGGATACGCAGTATTTT
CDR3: CASRVPNADTQYF

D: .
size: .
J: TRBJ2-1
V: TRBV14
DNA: TGTGCCAGCAGCACCCGGGCAGGGCTTGGACCCTACAATGAGCAGTTCTTC
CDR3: CASSTRAGLGPYNEQFF

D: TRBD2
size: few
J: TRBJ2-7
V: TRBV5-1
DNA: TGCGCCAGCAGCCCCCAAGCGGGAGGGACCTCCTACGAGCAGTACTTC
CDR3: CASSPQAGGTSYEQYF

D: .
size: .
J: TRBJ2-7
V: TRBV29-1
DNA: TGCAGCTCCCTGGAGGGCCCGGGCTACGAGCAGTACTTC
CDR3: CSSLEGPGYEQYF

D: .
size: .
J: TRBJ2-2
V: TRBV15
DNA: TGTGCCACCAGCCGAGCGCCGGTCCAGGGTGTGCCCGGGGAGCTGTTTTTT
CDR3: CATSRAPVQGVPGELFF

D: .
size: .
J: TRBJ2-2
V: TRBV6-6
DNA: TGTGCCAGCAGTTACTCGTTCTCGGGCACCGGGGAGCTGTTTTTT
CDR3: CASSYSFSGTGELFF

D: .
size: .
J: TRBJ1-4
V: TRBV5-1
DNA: TGCGCCAGCAGCCCGGGACTGGGCGATAATGAAAAACTGTTTTTT
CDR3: CASSPGLGDNEKLFF

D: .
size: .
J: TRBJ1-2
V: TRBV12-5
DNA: TGTGCTAGTGGGGAGGGTATCCGTGGCTACACCTTC
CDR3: CASGEGIRGYTF

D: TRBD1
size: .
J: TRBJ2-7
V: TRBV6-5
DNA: TGTGCCAGCAGGGTCGCCGGGGACAGGGCCCCGCAGTACTTC
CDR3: CASRVAGDRAPQYF